The text below deals with one T cell receptor (beta chain). CD45RO-negative CD8 cells positively selected for CCR7 made up the naive population, which excluded terminally differentiated effector memory CD45RA+ cells. This entry belongs to a study of shared clonotypes between healthy human individuals. Germline V CDR1 and CDR2: SGHRS, YFSETQ. CDR3 length equals 17 residues. With V trimmed by 2 bases and J by 1 base, 11 bases remained unmatched. Some clones are missing from TCRdb's copy, which holds only in-frame ones; the method was immunoSEQ multiplex PCR. The sample has just over 2,000,000 clones, about 94% seen once.

The specimen sequenced was naive CD8+ T cells sorted from blood. This TCR was sampled from a young man in good health. The chain has TRBV5-1 and TRBJ1-1, with 7 bases lining up with TRBD1. DNA of the CDR3: TGCGCCAGCAGCTTAACAGGGGCCCCACCCGAGAACACTGAAGCTTTCTTT. As protein: CASSLTGAPPENTEAFF.